This T cell receptor (beta chain) was captured in a study of blood T cell repertoires in COVID-19. Among Cohort 3 donors, those recovered had two negative PCRs, clearance, or symptom resolution. Germline loops: CDR1 LNHDA, CDR2 SQIVND (reference sequence). The CDR3 has 15 amino acids. After removal of 3 bases from V and 3 bases from J, the junction contained 4 bases not matched to a gene. Here immunoSEQ multiplex PCR was the method, and the copy in TCRdb shows in-frame clones only, minus some. Of a few hundred thousand clones detected, roughly 89% appear once; the ten largest clones hold around 10%. The chain combines TRBV19 with TRBJ2-7; 11 nucleotides agree with TRBD2. Material for sequencing was PBMCs or T cells enriched from blood (not recorded which). The sequence came from a woman between 50 and 59 years old who had recovered from COVID-19. CDR3 nucleotide sequence: TGTGCCAGTAGTATCCTAGCGGGGGGCGACTACGAGCAGTACTTC. This encodes CASSILAGGDYEQYF. The whole variable domain, filled in from reference TRBV19 and TRBJ2-7, reads DGGITQSPKYLFRKEGQNVTLSCEQNLNHDAMYWYRQDPGQGLRLIYYSQIVNDFQKGDIAEGYSVSREKKESFPLTVTSAQKNPTAFYLCASSILAGGDYEQYFGPGTRLTVT.